These 7 T cell receptor beta chains were all obtained from the same sample, sequenced in a study of blood T cell repertoires in COVID-19. Libraries were prepared by immunoSEQ multiplex PCR; TCRdb keeps only in-frame clonotypes and omits some of them. The profile shows under 250,000 clones, 80% to 85% of them singletons. Sequenced input: peripheral blood. The receptors were gathered from a woman in her fifties or sixties with acute or convalescent COVID-19.

This clone has only one observation. The V gene is TRBV5-1, the J gene TRBJ1-2; 7 positions match TRBD1. Trimming removed 3 bases from V and 4 bases from J; junction bases left unmatched: 12. CDR3 size: 16 residues. Germline V CDR1 and CDR2: SGHRS, YFSETQ. The CDR3 bases are TGCGCCAGCAGCTGGAGTACCGGGACAGAGGCCTATGGCTACACCTTC. This sequence encodes CASSWSTGTEAYGYTF. Based on the CDR3 plus reference TRBV5-1 and TRBJ1-2, the full variable domain is KAGVTQTPRYLIKTRGQQVTLSCSPISGHRSVSWYQQTPGQGLQFLFEYFSETQRNKGNFPGRFSGRQFSNSRSEMNVSTLELGDSALYLCASSWSTGTEAYGYTFGSGTRLTVV.

The V and J genes are TRBV5-1 and TRBJ2-5; 11 bases line up with TRBD2. Germline values: CDR1 SGHRS, CDR2 YFSETQ. The CDR3 is 16 amino acids. Unmatched junction bases numbered 7, after V lost 4 bases and J lost 2 bases. The CDR3 region is CASSRGTSGTQETQYF. CDR3 in DNA: TGCGCCAGCAGCCGTGGGACTAGCGGAACGCAAGAGACCCAGTACTTC. Based on the CDR3 plus reference TRBV5-1 and TRBJ2-5, the full variable domain is KAGVTQTPRYLIKTRGQQVTLSCSPISGHRSVSWYQQTPGQGLQFLFEYFSETQRNKGNFPGRFSGRQFSNSRSEMNVSTLELGDSALYLCASSRGTSGTQETQYFGPGTRLLVL.

The chain is built from TRBV7-8 and TRBJ1-6; the match to TRBD1 covers 8 bases. This CDR3 has 14 amino acids. With V trimmed by 6 bases and J by 6 bases, 4 bases remained unmatched. Germline V CDR1 and CDR2: SGHVS, FQNEAQ. The CDR3 DNA reads as TGTGCCAGCAGTGGACAGGGATCTAATTCACCCCTCCACTTT. Its translation: CASSGQGSNSPLHF.

This chain connects TRBV19 to TRBJ2-3; D is possibly TRBD2 (6 bases). V was shortened by 8 bases and J by 0 bases, with 15 bases between the two germline ends. This CDR3 comprises 15 residues. Per the germline V gene, CDR1 is LNHDA and CDR2 is SQIVND (reference sequence). The DNA of the CDR3 is TGTGCCAGTCGCAATCGGGGGACTAGCACAGATACGCAGTATTTT. This codes for CASRNRGTSTDTQYF.

V gene TRBV5-4 combines with J gene TRBJ2-3; no reliable D call. Germline V gene lookup returns CDR1 SGHNT and CDR2 YYREEE (reference sequence). Trimming removed 5 bases from V and 3 bases from J, with 16 bases in between. The CDR3 runs to 15 residues. The CDR3 spells CASSPIQQPTDTQYF. The CDR3 bases are TGTGCCAGCAGTCCCATCCAACAGCCTACAGATACGCAGTATTTT.

V is TRBV9 and J is TRBJ1-3; possibly TRBD1 for D (5 bases). CDR3 length equals 14 residues. V lost 0 bases and J lost 7, with 11 bases in between. From germline, CDR1 is SGDLS and CDR2 YYNGEE. Here the CDR3 reads CASSVENRGNTIYF. The CDR3 region has the DNA TGTGCCAGCAGCGTAGAAAATCGGGGGAACACCATATATTTT.

Of note for this clone: At one end, the junction sequence differs from germline, possibly due to a read error. The CDR3 nucleotides read TGCGCCAGCACCCAAGCCGCAACTAATGAAAAACTGTTTTTT. Its translation: CASTQAATNEKLFF. V gene TRBV4-1 combines with J gene TRBJ1-4; D is unresolved. The CDR3 loop spans 14 amino acids. CDR1 is MGHRA and CDR2 is YSYEKL in the germline V gene.